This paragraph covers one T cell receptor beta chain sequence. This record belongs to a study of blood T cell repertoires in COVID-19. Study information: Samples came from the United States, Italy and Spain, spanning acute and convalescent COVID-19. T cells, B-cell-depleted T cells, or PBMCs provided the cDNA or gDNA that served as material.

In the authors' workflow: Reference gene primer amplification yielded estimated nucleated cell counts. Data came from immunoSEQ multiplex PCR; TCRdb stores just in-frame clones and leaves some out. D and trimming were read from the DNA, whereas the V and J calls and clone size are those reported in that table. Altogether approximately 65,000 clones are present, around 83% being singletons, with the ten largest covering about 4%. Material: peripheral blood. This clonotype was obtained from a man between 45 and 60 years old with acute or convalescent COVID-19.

The CDR3 region is CASSLGGAQQYF. In nucleotides, the CDR3 is TGTGCCAGCAGCTTAGGCGGAGCCCAGCAGTACTTC. This chain connects TRBV7-2 to TRBJ2-7; no definite D call. Trimming left V 1 base short and J 8 bases short, with 9 bases between. Germline CDR1 reads SGHTA; CDR2 reads FQGNSA. The CDR3 loop spans 12 amino acids.